This T cell receptor (beta chain) originates from a study of lymphopenia after photon versus proton radiotherapy. Profiled with immunoSEQ multiplex PCR; TCRdb holds only in-frame clones, not every one. This repertoire shows roughly 45,000 clones, less than 90% found once; its top ten account for about 2.2%. Findings of the study overall: Proton therapy kept repertoires fairly stable, unlike photons, which gained effector/memory cells. Post-nadir TCR diversity decline inversely tracked overall survival among those who died.

To note about this clone: Its antigen is undetermined.

The specimen was peripheral blood, collected from a patient treated with photon-based radiotherapy. The sequence was obtained from a man in his forties with gastric cancer.

The CDR3 DNA is TGTGCCAGCAGCTCTAGGGTAGCGGGGGCACTAGAGACCCAGTACTTC. This gives the protein CASSSRVAGALETQYF. This chain links TRBV13 with TRBJ2-5; 9 bases match TRBD2. Germline CDR1 reads PRHDT; CDR2 reads FYEKMQ (reference sequence). V shed 4 bases and J 4 bases; nucleotides not matched to a gene: 10. The CDR3 consists of 16 residues.